A selection of T cell receptor beta chains follows, all from one sample in a study of blood T cell repertoires in COVID-19. Using immunoSEQ multiplex PCR, the repertoire was profiled, and TCRdb retains in-frame clones only, with some absent. The repertoire consists of 200,000 to 300,000 clones, with roughly 90% occurring once and the leading ten covering over 1.5%. The sample taken for sequencing was peripheral blood. These receptors were obtained from a man in his thirties or forties with active or convalescent COVID-19. Each CDR3 is given with its conserved first and last residue. Each record gives: V gene, clone size, J gene, D gene, CDR3 DNA, CDR3 protein. The D gene is left open where the match is weak. A row's size may be missing; if present it is once, few, many or a size class.

V gene: TRBV10-1
clone size: -
J gene: TRBJ2-2
D gene: TRBD2
CDR3 DNA: TGCGCCAGCCAGCGGGGGGGCGCCGGGGAGCTGTTTTTT
CDR3 protein: CASQRGGAGELFF

V gene: TRBV2
clone size: -
J gene: TRBJ1-5
D gene: TRBD1
CDR3 DNA: TGTGCCAGCAGTGGGCAGGGGGCGAGCAATCAGCCCCAGCATTTT
CDR3 protein: CASSGQGASNQPQHF

V gene: TRBV19
clone size: -
J gene: TRBJ1-6
D gene: TRBD1
CDR3 DNA: TGTGCCAGTAGTCAGGGACAGGGGACTGGAAATTCACCCCTCCACTTT
CDR3 protein: CASSQGQGTGNSPLHF

V gene: TRBV6-1
clone size: few
J gene: TRBJ2-7
D gene: TRBD1
CDR3 DNA: TGTGCCAGCAGTGAAGGGGACAGATATATGGACGAGCAGTACTTC
CDR3 protein: CASSEGDRYMDEQYF

V gene: TRBV7-2
clone size: -
J gene: TRBJ1-6
D gene: -
CDR3 DNA: TGTGCCAGCAGCTTAGGGAGGGTTTGGGCCCTCCACTTT
CDR3 protein: CASSLGRVWALHF

V gene: TRBV6-5
clone size: few
J gene: TRBJ1-2
D gene: -
CDR3 DNA: TGTGCCAGCAGCCAAAACAGGGATTATGGCTACACCTTC
CDR3 protein: CASSQNRDYGYTF

V gene: TRBV4-3
clone size: -
J gene: TRBJ2-7
D gene: -
CDR3 DNA: TGCGCCAGCAGCCAAGATAGCAGGGCCCAAGGTATGAAGCAGTACTTC
CDR3 protein: CASSQDSRAQGMKQYF

V gene: TRBV27
clone size: -
J gene: TRBJ2-5
D gene: -
CDR3 DNA: TGTGCCAGCAGTTTATCGAGTCCTGGAGAGACCCAGTACTTC
CDR3 protein: CASSLSSPGETQYF

V gene: TRBV28
clone size: once
J gene: TRBJ1-5
D gene: -
CDR3 DNA: TGTGCCAGCAGTTTACTCCCAGGTCAGCCCCAGCATTTT
CDR3 protein: CASSLLPGQPQHF

V gene: TRBV5-8
clone size: -
J gene: TRBJ2-1
D gene: -
CDR3 DNA: TGTGCCAGCAGCCCCTTGTGGATTCGGGATTACTTAGGCCACAATGAGCAGTTCTTC
CDR3 protein: CASSPLWIRDYLGHNEQFF

V gene: TRBV6-1
clone size: -
J gene: TRBJ1-2
D gene: -
CDR3 DNA: TGTGCCAGCAGTGAATACCGGGGTTCACATGGCTACACCTTC
CDR3 protein: CASSEYRGSHGYTF

V gene: TRBV11-2
clone size: -
J gene: TRBJ2-3
D gene: TRBD2
CDR3 DNA: TGTGCCAGCAGCTCAATGCGGGGGGATACGCAGTATTTT
CDR3 protein: CASSSMRGDTQYF

V gene: TRBV4-1
clone size: -
J gene: TRBJ2-2
D gene: -
CDR3 DNA: TGCGCCAGCAGCCAAGATGCGGGGTGGACCGGGGAGCTGTTTTTT
CDR3 protein: CASSQDAGWTGELFF

V gene: TRBV4-1
clone size: -
J gene: TRBJ1-6
D gene: -
CDR3 DNA: TGCGCCAGCAGCCACACAGGGAATTCACCCCTCCACTTT
CDR3 protein: CASSHTGNSPLHF

V gene: TRBV14
clone size: -
J gene: TRBJ2-5
D gene: TRBD1
CDR3 DNA: TGTGCCAGCAGTCTACAGGGGTCATGGGAGACCCAGTACTTC
CDR3 protein: CASSLQGSWETQYF